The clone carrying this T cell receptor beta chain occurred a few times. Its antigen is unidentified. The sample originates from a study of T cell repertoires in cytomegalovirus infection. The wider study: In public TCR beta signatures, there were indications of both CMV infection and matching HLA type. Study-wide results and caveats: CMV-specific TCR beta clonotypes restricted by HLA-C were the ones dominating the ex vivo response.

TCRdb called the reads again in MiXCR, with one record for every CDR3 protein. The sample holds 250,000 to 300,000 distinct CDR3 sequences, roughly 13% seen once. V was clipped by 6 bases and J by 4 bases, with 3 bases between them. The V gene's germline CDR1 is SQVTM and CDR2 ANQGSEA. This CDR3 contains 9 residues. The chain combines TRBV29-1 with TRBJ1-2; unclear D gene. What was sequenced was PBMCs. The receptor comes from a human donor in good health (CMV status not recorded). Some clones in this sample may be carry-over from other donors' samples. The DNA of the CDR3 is TGCAGCGTAAGCTATGGCTACACCTTC. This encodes CSVSYGYTF.